This paragraph covers one TCR beta chain sequence. The antigen remains undetermined. This sample is part of a study of blood T cells in healthy people across ages. Points from the study as a whole: The unsorted PBMCs prevented any conclusive comparison of naive versus antigen-experienced cells. Greater diversity and more naive CD4+ cells were seen in long-lived donors than in aged donors. Estimated diversity across one million T cells was deemed an underestimate.

V lost 2 bases, J lost 4 bases, and 8 bases stayed unmatched. The CDR3 contains 15 residues. Germline assignment: CDR1 SGHRS and CDR2 YFSETQ. The second PCR ran roughly 6 to 11 cycles with a sample-barcoded 5' primer and J-beta primers. TCRdb fed the 5' RACE reads into MiXCR, producing one record per CDR3 protein. Of fewer than 900,000 distinct CDR3 sequences listed, roughly 47% are singletons. Drawn from each donor were 9 to 10 milliliters of peripheral blood. Sequencing input: blood. This sequence was found in a woman aged 60-70 years in good health. The rearrangement uses TRBV5-1 and TRBJ1-2, with 7 bases fitting TRBD1. CDR3 coding DNA: TGCGCCAGCAGCTTCAGGACAGGTTCCGGCTATGGCTACACCTTC. This gives the protein CASSFRTGSGYGYTF.